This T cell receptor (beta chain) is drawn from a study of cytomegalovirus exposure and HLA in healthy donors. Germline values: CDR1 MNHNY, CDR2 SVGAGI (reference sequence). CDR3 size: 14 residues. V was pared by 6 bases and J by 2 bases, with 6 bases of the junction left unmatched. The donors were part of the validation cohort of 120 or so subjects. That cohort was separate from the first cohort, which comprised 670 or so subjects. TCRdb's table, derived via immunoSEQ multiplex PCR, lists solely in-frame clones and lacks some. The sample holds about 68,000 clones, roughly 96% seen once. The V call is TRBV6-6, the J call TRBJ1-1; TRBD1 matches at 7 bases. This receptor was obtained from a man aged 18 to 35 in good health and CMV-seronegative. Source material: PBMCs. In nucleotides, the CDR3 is TGTGCCAGCAGCCACGGACAGGAAAACACTGAAGCTTTCTTT. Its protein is CASSHGQENTEAFF.